Here is one T cell receptor (beta chain) with its context. It lacks a known antigen. No base quality information exists; no much larger clone differs at one position. What the time point label conveys for this sample: blood 4 weeks post-SBRT, at nephrectomy. The treatment or condition label for this specimen denotes: 15 Gy SBRT to primary tumor, nephrectomy 4 weeks later. The samples were obtained from a clinical trial, where primary renal cell carcinomas were treated with 15 Gy stereotactic body radiation therapy and then removed by nephrectomy 4 weeks afterward. To track tumor-enriched clonotypes, serial peripheral blood was sampled from radiation-treated patients at baseline and at 2 weeks and 4 weeks after SBRT. Every patient had renal cell carcinoma of clear cell pathology. Genomic DNA for TCR sequencing was prepared using the QIAamp DNA Blood Mini Kit (Qiagen). The analyses included only samples that passed all quality control checks.

Measured from the cysteine to the phenylalanine, the CDR3 is 15 residues long. Kept here is only the CDR3 DNA, which spans 45 bases and is read in frame from base 1. V is pruned by 5 bases and J by 5 bases, leaving 9 bases of the junction without a gene match. Taken from the germline V gene (reference sequence), the CDR1 and CDR2 loops are LNHNV and YYDKDF. The sample is drawn from a study of radiation and T cells in renal cell carcinoma (dated by TCRdb to about 2020). Broadly, across the study: In total, 53 samples underwent TCR beta sequencing: approximately 26 tumors plus 27 peripheral blood samples. In the 55 or so samples combined, roughly 4.4 million unique CDR3 nucleotide sequences were found, encoding 2.5 million to 3 million unique CDR3 amino acid sequences. The final blood draw took place at 4 weeks after radiation, the same time as nephrectomy.

Here is what the overall study found, with its caveats: In blood, the top tumor clonotypes increased from baseline to 2 weeks after radiation and then shrank by 4 weeks, which suggests a temporary expansion of tumor-resident clones. The single-armed trial design could not address effects of radiation dose or scheduling on the TCR repertoire. Blood repertoire dynamics were not followed beyond 4 weeks after treatment. Because pretreatment tumor biopsies were not available, the study could not determine whether clonotypes were already present within the tumor at baseline.

TCR beta libraries were generated from genomic DNA with the immunoSEQ kit, following the manufacturer's recommendations. To prepare libraries, a first multiplex PCR with proprietary primers was run, followed by a second PCR that added unique barcodes, and a bead cleanup was done after each round. Each sample batch included a kit-provided positive control reaction and a negative control reaction. The final libraries underwent checking on an Agilent 4200 TapeStation D1000 ScreenTape, volumetric pooling, and quantification by qPCR. Sequencing ran on an Illumina NextSeq500 with a MidOutput 150-cycle cartridge, using 156 Read1 and 15 Index1 cycles with kit custom primers. The pooled library was loaded at roughly 1 pM with approximately 20% PhiX control spiked in. Concerning the study's data processing: The vendor-processed data were analyzed in R, and a clonotype was defined as all T cells that share the same CDR3 nucleotide sequence. For clone abundance analyses, frequencies were normalized to the 10,000 most abundant clones in each sample. Public T cell clones, which averaged fewer than five per sample, were excluded before analysis. Tumor-enriched clonotypes and baseline blood-enriched clonotypes were defined as those with an abundance difference of at least 32-fold between compartments. A beta-binomial differential abundance model was applied to find clonotypes that expanded or contracted between blood time points. Similarity between tumor and blood repertoires was quantified using the Baroni-Urbani and Buser coefficient, and groups were compared with two-tailed Wilcoxon tests in R. TCRdb stores this immuneACCESS table with in-frame sequences only. Part of the clones is absent; in the studies checked, under half of the shortfall reflects unresolved V genes, and no reason is known for the rest. The V and J calls and clone size are taken from that table; D and trimming were inferred from the DNA. The sample table lists about 83,000 clones, around 78% of them with a count of one. In total, the top ten clones hold about 2.4% of the sample.

The source material was blood, sampled from a patient whose treatment included radiotherapy and nephrectomy. Rearrangement joined TRBV15 to TRBJ2-1; the junction holds 7 bases that match TRBD1. The TCR originated in a woman in her fifties or sixties with renal cell carcinoma. The CDR3 protein sequence reads: CATSLGTATDNEQFF. The nucleotide sequence is given as TGTGCCACCAGCTTGGGGACAGCGACGGACAATGAGCAGTTCTTC. The entire variable domain, with the stretches around the CDR3 drawn from the reference TRBV15 and TRBJ2-1 proteins, is DAMVIQNPRYQVTQFGKPVTLSCSQTLNHNVMYWYQQKSSQAPKLLFHYYDKDFNNEADTPDNFQSRRPNTSFCFLDIRSPGLGDTAMYLCATSLGTATDNEQFFGPGTRLTVL.